These 5 T cell receptor beta chains originate from one sample sequenced in a study of cytomegalovirus exposure and HLA in healthy donors (dated by TCRdb to about 2017). Library generation was performed with the immunoSEQ multiplex PCR assay. A mixture of 60 forward primers for TCR Vbeta segments and 13 reverse primers for TCR Jbeta segments was used in the multiplex PCR. TCRdb took this table from immuneACCESS and kept in-frame rearrangements with V and J called. Such tables lack part of the clones; where checked against another copy, unresolved V genes explain under half of the gap, and the rest is unexplained. The sample table lists some 40,000 clones, around 85% of them with a count of one. The top ten clonotypes cover under 3% of the sample. The sequencing input was PBMCs. The receptors originated from a man aged 50-60 years in good health and CMV-seronegative.

The chain is built from TRBV4-3 and TRBJ2-1, with 9 bases that match TRBD2. Germline CDR1 is LGHNA and CDR2 is YSLEER. V shed 1 base and J 7 bases; nucleotides not matched to a gene: 5. This CDR3 has 15 amino acids. This CDR3 reads CASSQVPGLANEQFF. The CDR3 bases are TGCGCCAGCAGCCAAGTACCGGGACTAGCTAATGAGCAGTTCTTC.

The V call is TRBV18, the J call TRBJ2-7, with a tentative D call TRBD1 (6 bases). Germline V gene sequence: CDR1 KGHSH, CDR2 LQKENI. The CDR3 spans 14 residues. V was clipped by 2 bases and J by 2 bases, with 10 bases between them. The DNA for the CDR3 is TGTGCCAGCTCACCAGCTAACAGGGCCTACGAGCAGTACTTC. Its protein product is CASSPANRAYEQYF.

The chain combines TRBV28 with TRBJ1-2, with D uncertain. Germline CDR1 is MDHEN and CDR2 is SYDVKM. Trimming removed 5 bases from V and 4 bases from J, with 8 bases in between. The CDR3 totals 12 residues. The CDR3 loop is CASSPGIYGYTF. The CDR3 nucleotides read TGTGCCAGCAGTCCGGGGATCTATGGCTACACCTTC.

This rearrangement joins TRBV28 to TRBJ2-7; the D gene is possibly TRBD2 (5 bases). This CDR3 is built from 14 residues. Germline V gene lookup returns CDR1 MDHEN and CDR2 SYDVKM. Deletions cut 3 bases from V and 2 bases from J, with 11 bases between. For the CDR3, the DNA is TGTGCCAGCAGTTTGAGAGGGAGAACCTACGAGCAGTACTTC. It translates to CASSLRGRTYEQYF.

This clone was recorded a few times. V usage is TRBV28 and J usage is TRBJ1-2; D is unclear. CDR3 size: 12 residues. V lost 2 bases, J lost 4 bases, and 5 bases lay in between. CDR1 MDHEN and CDR2 SYDVKM come from the germline V gene. The CDR3 is CASSLMAYGYTF. DNA for the CDR3: TGTGCCAGCAGTTTAATGGCCTATGGCTACACCTTC.